This entry lists 23 T cell receptor beta chains sequenced from one sample in a study of T cell repertoires in cytomegalovirus infection. A single record per CDR3 protein comes from TCRdb applying MiXCR to the reads. The table has some 600,000 distinct CDR3 sequences, approximately 25% seen once. The sequenced material came from CD8+ T cells from PBMCs. The receptors come from a human donor in good health (CMV status not recorded). Some clones in this sample may be carry-over from other donors' samples.

The genes are TRBV29-1 and TRBJ2-1, with 8 bases lining up with TRBD1. Germline trimming cut 5 bases from V and 0 bases from J; bases unmatched to any gene: 9. This CDR3 comprises 16 residues. The germline V gene encodes CDR1 SQVTM and CDR2 ANQGSEA. CDR3 protein: CSVLHHRGSSYNEQFF. DNA of the CDR3: TGCAGCGTTCTCCACCACAGGGGGAGCTCCTACAATGAGCAGTTCTTC.

As to this clonotype: This may stem from a read error, because a much larger clone lies one nucleotide away. The rearrangement joins TRBV12-3 or TRBV12-4 to TRBJ2-7; D gene uncertain. The CDR3 covers 13 residues. V was clipped by 2 bases and J by 6 bases, with 11 bases between them. DNA for the CDR3: TGTGCCAGCAGTTTACTTGGGCCGTGCGAGCAGTACTTC. Its translation is CASSLLGPCEQYF.

The V call is TRBV6-5, the J call TRBJ2-2; D is unresolved. The CDR3 is made up of 13 amino acids. From germline, CDR1 is MNHEY and CDR2 SVGAGI. V gave up 5 bases and J gave up 5 bases, with 9 bases separating them. The CDR3 DNA reads as TGTGCCAGCAGTCACGCAGAAACCGGGGAGCTGTTTTTT. Its translation: CASSHAETGELFF.

In regard to this clonotype: A single base separates this from a much larger clone, so it may be a read error. CDR3 DNA: TGTACCAGCAGACCAGCGGTACTTGTCTCCTACGAGCAGTACTTC. Its translation: CTSRPAVLVSYEQYF. The J gene is TRBJ2-7, the V gene TRBV6-8, with a weak D call TRBD2 (5 bases). Germline V lookup: CDR1 MNHGY, CDR2 SAAAGT. CDR3 length equals 15 residues.

This clonotype was picked up a small number of times. J is TRBJ1-5 and V is TRBV28; D ambiguous. CDR1 is MDHEN and CDR2 is SYDVKM in the germline V gene. This CDR3 is built from 17 residues. V was trimmed by 6 bases and J by 1 base, leaving 19 bases between them. The CDR3 loop reads CASSPGPYASSNQPQHF. The CDR3 nucleotides are TGTGCCAGCAGCCCGGGCCCCTACGCGTCGAGCAATCAGCCCCAGCATTTT.

This clonotype has at least ten counts. The chain links TRBV7-8 to TRBJ2-7; D is uncertain. The V end lost 1 base, the J end lost 7 bases, and 5 bases lay between the germline ends. CDR3 size: 11 residues. CDR1 and CDR2 from the germline V gene are SGHVS and FQNEAQ. The CDR3 region is CASSLVGEQYF. CDR3 in DNA: TGTGCCAGCAGCTTAGTTGGAGAGCAGTACTTC.

The rearrangement uses TRBV20-1 and TRBJ2-7, with D uncertain. Trimming took 6 bases from V and 2 from J, leaving 14 bases between them. This CDR3 contains 13 residues. Germline CDR1 and CDR2: DFQATT and SNEGSKA (reference sequence). The CDR3 DNA reads TGCAGTGCACGGAGACGGTTAACCTACGAGCAGTACTTC. Translating it yields CSARRRLTYEQYF.

The V call is TRBV7-6, the J call TRBJ1-2; D not certain. Germline-derived CDR1 and CDR2 are SGHVS and FNYEAQ. V lost 1 base and J lost 0, with 9 bases in between. The CDR3 has 15 residues. The CDR3 loop reads CASSLGRAPNYGYTF. Written as DNA, the CDR3 is TGTGCCAGCAGCTTAGGCAGAGCTCCTAACTATGGCTACACCTTC.

This clonotype appeared a single time. The gene calls are TRBV14 and TRBJ2-1; D may be TRBD1 (6 bases). The CDR3 sequence is 12 residues long. The germline V and J ends were trimmed by 5 bases and 7 bases, with 9 bases remaining between them. Germline V gene data show CDR1 as SGHDN and CDR2 as FVKESK. CDR3 in DNA: TGTGCCAGCAGCAAGGGACAAAATGAGCAGTTCTTC. It translates to CASSKGQNEQFF.

In its sample, this clonotype was seen many times. J is TRBJ1-4 and V is TRBV7-2; the D is unclear. This CDR3 has 16 residues. Trimming took 5 bases from V and 8 from J, leaving 21 bases between them. CDR1 is SGHTA and CDR2 is FQGNSA in the germline V gene. CDR3 residues: CASSHNKVRRVEKLFF. DNA of the CDR3: TGTGCCAGCAGCCATAATAAGGTCCGGCGAGTAGAAAAACTGTTTTTT.

The V call is TRBV4-1, the J call TRBJ1-5; D is perhaps TRBD1 (6 bases). Germline V gene lookup returns CDR1 MGHRA and CDR2 YSYEKL. With 0 bases removed from V and 7 bases from J, the gap between germline ends came to 19 bases. The CDR3 contains 17 residues. The CDR3 here is CASSQDGGAGIGQPQHF. Here the CDR3 DNA reads TGCGCCAGCAGCCAAGATGGGGGGGCAGGGATTGGGCAGCCCCAGCATTTT.

This clonotype was observed a handful of times. The gene calls are TRBV7-6 and TRBJ1-1, with D unresolved. V was trimmed by 4 bases and J by 0 bases, leaving 9 bases between them. CDR3 length: 14 residues. CDR1 SGHVS and CDR2 FNYEAQ come from the germline V gene. CDR3 in DNA: TGTGCCAGCAGCTCGGCTACACTGAACACTGAAGCTTTCTTT. As protein: CASSSATLNTEAFF.

This clonotype was counted a single time. The junction departs from germline at one end; a sequencing error may be responsible. The J gene is TRBJ2-7, the V gene TRBV6-6; D possibly corresponds to TRBD2 (5 bases). CDR3 length: 13 amino acids. Germline V gene sequence: CDR1 MNHNY, CDR2 SVGAGI (reference sequence). The CDR3 is CTSVWATGYEQYF. The CDR3 nucleotides read TGTACCAGCGTGTGGGCAACGGGGTACGAGCAGTACTTC.

Ten or more counts support this clonotype. The V call is TRBV12-3 or TRBV12-4, the J call TRBJ1-6; D call uncertain. V was trimmed by 4 bases and J by 9 bases, leaving 16 bases between them. The CDR3 has 15 amino acids. The CDR3 DNA reads as TGTGCCAGCAGTTCATCTCGGGATGTCGGTTCACCCCTCCACTTT. Translating gives CASSSSRDVGSPLHF.

This clonotype has at least ten counts. The J gene is TRBJ1-3, the V gene TRBV20-1; D not certain. Germline values: CDR1 DFQATT, CDR2 SNEGSKA (reference sequence). The germline V and J ends were trimmed by 0 bases and 7 bases, with 16 bases remaining between them. The CDR3 totals 15 residues. For the CDR3, the DNA is TGCAGTGCTAGAGACCGATCTCTTGCGAAGAACACCATATATTTT. Its translation: CSARDRSLAKNTIYF.

This clonotype has a single count. A much larger clone differs by one base, so this may be a read error. The genes are TRBV7-2 and TRBJ2-7; D possibly matches TRBD1 or TRBD2 (5 bases each). V was clipped by 3 bases and J by 4 bases, with 13 bases between them. Germline V CDR1 and CDR2: SGHTA, FQGNSA. The CDR3 totals 14 residues. The CDR3 DNA sequence: TGTGCCAGCAGCTTGGGCTGGGGGTCGTACGAGCAGTACGTC. Protein sequence: CASSLGWGSYEQYV.

Only a few counts were recorded for this clonotype. The chain has TRBV29-1 and TRBJ2-1; 16 bases are a match to TRBD2. The CDR3 totals 14 residues. With V trimmed by 7 bases and J by 15 bases, 12 bases remained unmatched. Germline loops: CDR1 SQVTM, CDR2 ANQGSEA. CDR3 nucleotides: TGCAGCGGGCAGGGACTAGCGGGGGGGCCAGGTCGGTTCTTC. Translated, it gives CSGQGLAGGPGRFF.

The gene calls are TRBV9 and TRBJ2-2, with no clear D. The CDR3 is made up of 14 amino acids. V was pared by 2 bases and J by 5 bases, with 10 bases between. Per the germline V gene, CDR1 is SGDLS and CDR2 is YYNGEE. CDR3 sequence: CASSVDLGTGELFF. DNA of the CDR3: TGTGCCAGCAGCGTGGACCTCGGAACCGGGGAGCTGTTTTTT.

Many counts were recorded for this clonotype. J is TRBJ1-4 and V is TRBV7-2; D remains ambiguous. Germline V CDR1 and CDR2: SGHTA, FQGNSA. Trimming pared 5 bases from V and 5 bases from J, leaving 15 bases between. The CDR3 contains 15 residues. Written as DNA, the CDR3 is TGTGCCAGCAGCAAATCGGCCCAGGAAAATGAAAAACTGTTTTTT. Protein: CASSKSAQENEKLFF. Drawing the rest from reference TRBV7-2 and TRBJ1-4, the complete variable domain is GAGVSQSPSNKVTEKGKDVELRCDPISGHTALYWYRQSLGQGLEFLIYFQGNSAPDKSGLPSDRFSAERTGGSVSTLTIQRTQQEDSAVYLCASSKSAQENEKLFFGSGTQLSVL.

This clonotype has more than one count but fewer than ten. The V gene is TRBV27, the J gene TRBJ2-3, with D maybe TRBD1 (6 bases). The CDR3 totals 16 residues. Germline assignment: CDR1 MNHEY and CDR2 SMNVEV (reference sequence). Trimming removed 3 bases from V and 1 base from J, with 14 bases in between. The CDR3, as DNA: TGTGCCAGCAGTTTGGTGGGGGCCCGAGGCACAGATACGCAGTATTTT. Encoded protein: CASSLVGARGTDTQYF.

This clonotype was counted at least ten times. This rearrangement joins TRBV12-3 or TRBV12-4 to TRBJ1-6, with D unresolved. Trimming cost V 3 bases and J 0 bases, with 12 bases left between them. The CDR3 contains 17 residues. The CDR3 is CASSFRPPGSYNSPLHF. CDR3 coding DNA: TGTGCCAGCAGTTTCCGGCCGCCTGGCTCCTATAATTCACCCCTCCACTTT.

V usage is TRBV6-5 and J usage is TRBJ2-2, with D possibly TRBD2 on 6 matching bases. The CDR3 sequence is 15 residues long. The germline gives CDR1 MNHEY, CDR2 SVGAGI. Trimming removed 0 bases at V and 9 bases at J, with 14 bases between. The CDR3 reads CASSYSDYHGRELFF. In DNA form, the CDR3 reads TGTGCCAGCAGTTACTCGGACTACCACGGCCGGGAGCTGTTTTTT.

This clonotype was recorded many times. The chain joins TRBV19 to TRBJ2-7; unclear D gene. V lost 3 bases and J lost 0, with 9 bases in between. Germline loops: CDR1 LNHDA, CDR2 SQIVND (reference sequence). The CDR3 is 14 residues long. CDR3 bases: TGTGCCAGTAGTATCCAAGGGTCCTCCTACGAGCAGTACTTC. Amino acids: CASSIQGSSYEQYF.